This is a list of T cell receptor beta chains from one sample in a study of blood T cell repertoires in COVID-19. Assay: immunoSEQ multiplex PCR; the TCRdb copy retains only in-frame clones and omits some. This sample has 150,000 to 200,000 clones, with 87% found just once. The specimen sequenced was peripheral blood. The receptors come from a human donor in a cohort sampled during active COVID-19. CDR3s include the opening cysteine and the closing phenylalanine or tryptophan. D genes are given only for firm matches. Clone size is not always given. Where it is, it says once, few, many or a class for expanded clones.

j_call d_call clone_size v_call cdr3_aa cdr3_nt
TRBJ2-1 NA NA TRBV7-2 CASSFGTINEQFF TGTGCCAGCAGCTTTGGGACAATCAATGAGCAGTTCTTC
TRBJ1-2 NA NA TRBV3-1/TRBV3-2 CASSHPAVRGYTF TGTGCCAGCAGCCATCCCGCGGTCCGGGGCTACACCTTC
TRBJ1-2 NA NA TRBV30 CAWRAKGTSNYGYTF TGTGCCTGGAGGGCCAAGGGGACTTCTAACTATGGCTACACCTTC
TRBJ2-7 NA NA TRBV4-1 CASSRETALYEQYF TGCGCCAGCAGCCGAGAGACAGCATTATACGAGCAGTACTTC
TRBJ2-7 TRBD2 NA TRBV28 CASSFLLAGDNEQYF TGTGCCAGCAGTTTCCTACTAGCGGGAGACAACGAGCAGTACTTC
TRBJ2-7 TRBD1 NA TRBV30 CAWSVGRGHGEQYF TGTGCCTGGAGTGTAGGCAGGGGGCATGGCGAGCAGTACTTC
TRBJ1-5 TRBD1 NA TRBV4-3 CASSQHRGADQPQHF TGCGCCAGCAGCCAACACAGGGGTGCGGATCAGCCCCAGCATTTT
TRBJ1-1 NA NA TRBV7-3 CASSPGGGTEAFF TGTGCCAGCAGCCCCGGAGGCGGCACTGAAGCTTTCTTT
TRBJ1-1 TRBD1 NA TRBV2 CASSERGQINTEAFF TGTGCCAGCAGTGAAAGGGGACAGATCAACACTGAAGCTTTCTTT
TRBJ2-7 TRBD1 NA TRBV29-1 CSVGGTGSYEQYF TGCAGCGTTGGGGGGACAGGGTCCTACGAGCAGTACTTC
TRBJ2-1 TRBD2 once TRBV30 CAWRRSGSTNEQFF TGTGCCTGGAGACGTAGCGGGAGTACTAATGAGCAGTTCTTC
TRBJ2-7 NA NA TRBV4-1 CASSRLTVAYEQYF TGCGCCAGCAGCCGGTTGACAGTGGCCTACGAGCAGTACTTC
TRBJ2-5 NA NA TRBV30 CAWTSTGLGETQYF TGTGCCTGGACATCAACAGGGTTGGGGGAGACCCAGTACTTC
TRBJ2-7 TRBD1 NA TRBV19 CASSKGGQGRRYEQYF TGTGCCAGTAGCAAAGGGGGACAGGGGAGGCGTTACGAGCAGTACTTC
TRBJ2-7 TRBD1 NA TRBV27 CASRQQGYGGTGEQYF TGTGCCAGCAGACAACAGGGTTACGGCGGGACAGGCGAGCAGTACTTC
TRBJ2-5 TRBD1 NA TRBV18 CASSPSGQQETQYF TGTGCCAGCTCACCATCGGGACAGCAAGAGACCCAGTACTTC
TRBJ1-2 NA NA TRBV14 CASSHRPGGANYGYTF TGTGCCAGCAGCCACCGTCCGGGGGGAGCTAACTATGGCTACACCTTC
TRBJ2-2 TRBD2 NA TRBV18 CASSPPEAGVATGELFF TGTGCCAGCTCACCACCGGAAGCGGGAGTTGCGACCGGGGAGCTGTTTTTT
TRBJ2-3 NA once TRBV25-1 CASSEGSRPTDTQYF TGTGCCAGCAGTGAAGGCAGTCGTCCCACAGATACGCAGTATTTT
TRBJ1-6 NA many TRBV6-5 CASSRTAPYNSPLHF TGTGCCAGCAGTCGGACAGCCCCCTATAATTCACCCCTCCACTTT
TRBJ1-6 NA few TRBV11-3 CASSLNRESGLHF TGTGCCAGCAGCTTAAATAGGGAGAGCGGCCTCCACTTT
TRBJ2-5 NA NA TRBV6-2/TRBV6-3 CASSYGGTSQETQYF TGTGCCAGCAGTTACGGGGGGACCAGTCAAGAGACCCAGTACTTC